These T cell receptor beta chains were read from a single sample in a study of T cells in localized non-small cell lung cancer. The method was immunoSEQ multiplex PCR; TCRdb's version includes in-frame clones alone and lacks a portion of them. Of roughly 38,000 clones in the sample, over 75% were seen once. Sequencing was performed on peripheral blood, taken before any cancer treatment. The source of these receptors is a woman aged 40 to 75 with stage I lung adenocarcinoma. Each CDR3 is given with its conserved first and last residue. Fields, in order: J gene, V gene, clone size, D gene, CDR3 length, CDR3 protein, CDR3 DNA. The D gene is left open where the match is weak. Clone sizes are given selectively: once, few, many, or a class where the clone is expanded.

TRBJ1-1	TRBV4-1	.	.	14	CASSSAKGYTEAFF	TGCGCCAGCAGCAGTGCTAAGGGGTACACTGAAGCTTTCTTT
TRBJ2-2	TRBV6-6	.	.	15	CASSYSRGGTGELFF	TGTGCCAGCAGTTACTCAAGGGGGGGCACCGGGGAGCTGTTTTTT
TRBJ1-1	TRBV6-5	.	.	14	CASSYRTENTEAFF	TGTGCCAGCAGTTACCGGACAGAGAACACTGAAGCTTTCTTT
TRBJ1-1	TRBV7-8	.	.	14	CASSFGTGDTEAFF	TGTGCCAGCAGCTTCGGGACGGGGGACACTGAAGCTTTCTTT
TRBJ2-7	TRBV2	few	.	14	CASSIAGNRGKQYF	TGTGCCAGCAGTATCGCGGGAAACCGTGGGAAGCAGTACTTC
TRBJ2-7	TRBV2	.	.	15	CASSEGQVGAYEQYF	TGTGCCAGCAGTGAAGGACAGGTGGGGGCCTACGAGCAGTACTTC
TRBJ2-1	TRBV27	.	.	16	CASSLKFASSYNEQFF	TGTGCCAGCAGTTTAAAATTTGCGAGCTCCTACAATGAGCAGTTCTTC
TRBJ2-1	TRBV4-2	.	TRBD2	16	CASSANSGRPWNEQFF	TGTGCCAGCAGCGCAAATAGCGGGAGGCCCTGGAATGAGCAGTTCTTC
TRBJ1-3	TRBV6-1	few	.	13	CASSESIGSTIYF	TGTGCCAGCAGTGAAAGCATAGGGTCCACCATATATTTT
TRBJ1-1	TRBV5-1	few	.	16	CASSLALGGGYTEAFF	TGCGCCAGCAGCTTGGCCCTGGGGGGAGGGTACACTGAAGCTTTCTTT
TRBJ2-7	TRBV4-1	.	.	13	CASSLGTTYEQYF	TGCGCCAGCAGCCTCGGGACCACCTACGAGCAGTACTTC
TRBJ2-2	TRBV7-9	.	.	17	CASSFRERAGGFGELFF	TGTGCCAGCAGCTTTAGGGAGCGGGCCGGAGGTTTCGGGGAGCTGTTTTTT
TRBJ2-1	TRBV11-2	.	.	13	CASSLALYNEQFF	TGTGCCAGCAGCCTAGCACTTTACAATGAGCAGTTCTTC
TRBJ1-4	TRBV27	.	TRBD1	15	CASSLLGTGGEKLFF	TGTGCCAGCAGTTTATTAGGGACAGGGGGAGAAAAACTGTTTTTT
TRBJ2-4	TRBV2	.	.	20	CASSEYREGRALGAENIQYF	TGTGCCAGCAGTGAATACCGAGAGGGCAGGGCCCTTGGGGCGGAAAACATTCAGTACTTC
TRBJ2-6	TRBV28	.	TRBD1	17	CASTRTGGFFGANVLTF	TGTGCCAGCACCCGGACAGGGGGCTTTTTTGGGGCCAACGTCCTGACTTTC
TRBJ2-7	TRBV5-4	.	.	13	CASSRYGAYEQYF	TGTGCCAGCAGCCGGTACGGGGCCTACGAGCAGTACTTC
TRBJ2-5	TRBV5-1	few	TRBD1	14	CASTQQGPQETQYF	TGCGCCAGCACACAACAGGGGCCTCAAGAGACCCAGTACTTC
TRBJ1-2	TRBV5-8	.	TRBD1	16	CASSQWRGGLDYGYTF	TGTGCCAGCAGCCAGTGGCGAGGGGGCCTAGACTATGGCTACACCTTC
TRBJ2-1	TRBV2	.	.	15	CASSVSSAGYNEQFF	TGTGCCAGCAGTGTCTCTTCCGCAGGGTACAATGAGCAGTTCTTC
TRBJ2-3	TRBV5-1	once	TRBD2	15	CASSLGSGRTDTQYF	TGCGCCAGCAGCTTGGGCAGCGGGAGGACAGATACGCAGTATTTT
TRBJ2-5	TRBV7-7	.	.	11	CASSSGGTQYF	TGTGCTAGCAGCTCCGGGGGGACCCAGTACTTC
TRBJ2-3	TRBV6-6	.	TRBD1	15	CASSGSTGITDTQYF	TGTGCCAGCAGTGGATCGACAGGGATAACAGATACGCAGTATTTT
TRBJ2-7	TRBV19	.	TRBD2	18	CASSTEAPSGSLFYEQYF	TGTGCCAGTAGTACTGAAGCGCCTAGCGGCTCTTTATTCTACGAGCAGTACTTC
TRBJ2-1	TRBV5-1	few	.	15	CASSLGGPPLLEQFF	TGCGCCAGCAGCTTAGGCGGCCCCCCCCTCCTTGAGCAGTTCTTC
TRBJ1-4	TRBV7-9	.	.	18	CASSPTELDGATNEKLFF	TGTGCCAGCAGCCCAACAGAGTTAGATGGTGCAACTAATGAAAAACTGTTTTTT
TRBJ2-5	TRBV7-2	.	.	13	CASSSQRRETQYF	TGTGCCAGCAGCTCCCAGCGGCGGGAGACCCAGTACTTC
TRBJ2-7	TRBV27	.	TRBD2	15	CASSLSLAGVGEQYF	TGTGCCAGCAGTTTATCACTAGCGGGAGTGGGAGAGCAGTACTTC
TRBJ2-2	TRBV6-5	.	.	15	CASRPGLPDTGELFF	TGTGCCAGTCGCCCGGGACTCCCTGACACTGGGGAGCTGTTTTTT